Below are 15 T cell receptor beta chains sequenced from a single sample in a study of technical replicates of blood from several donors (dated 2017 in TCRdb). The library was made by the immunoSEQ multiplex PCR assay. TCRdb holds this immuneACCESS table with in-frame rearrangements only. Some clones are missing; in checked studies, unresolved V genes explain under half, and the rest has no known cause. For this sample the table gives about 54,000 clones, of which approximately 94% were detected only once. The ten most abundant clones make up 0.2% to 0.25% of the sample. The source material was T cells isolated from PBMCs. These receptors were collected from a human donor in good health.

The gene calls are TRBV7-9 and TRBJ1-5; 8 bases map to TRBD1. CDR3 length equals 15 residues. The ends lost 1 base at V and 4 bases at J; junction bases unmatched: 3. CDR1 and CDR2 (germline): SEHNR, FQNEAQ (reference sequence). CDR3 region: CASSLGGTGNQPQHF. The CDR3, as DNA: TGTGCCAGCAGCTTAGGAGGGACAGGTAATCAGCCCCAGCATTTT.

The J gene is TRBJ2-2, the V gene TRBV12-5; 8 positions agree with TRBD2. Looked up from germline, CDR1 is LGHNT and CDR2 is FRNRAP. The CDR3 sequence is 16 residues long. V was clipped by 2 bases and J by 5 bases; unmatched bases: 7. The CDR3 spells CASGLRGGGRTGELFF. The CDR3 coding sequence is TGTGCTAGTGGTTTGCGTGGCGGGGGGCGTACCGGGGAGCTGTTTTTT. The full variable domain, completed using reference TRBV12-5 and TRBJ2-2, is DARVTQTPRHKVTEMGQEVTMRCQPILGHNTVFWYRQTMMQGLELLAYFRNRAPLDDSGMPKDRFSAEMPDATLATLKIQPSEPRDSAVYFCASGLRGGGRTGELFFGEGSRLTVL.

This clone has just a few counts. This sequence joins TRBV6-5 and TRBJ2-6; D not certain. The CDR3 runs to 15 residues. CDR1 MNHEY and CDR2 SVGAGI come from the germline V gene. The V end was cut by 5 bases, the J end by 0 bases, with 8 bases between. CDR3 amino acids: CASSVSHSGANVLTF. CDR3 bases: TGTGCCAGCAGTGTGTCCCACTCTGGGGCCAACGTCCTGACTTTC.

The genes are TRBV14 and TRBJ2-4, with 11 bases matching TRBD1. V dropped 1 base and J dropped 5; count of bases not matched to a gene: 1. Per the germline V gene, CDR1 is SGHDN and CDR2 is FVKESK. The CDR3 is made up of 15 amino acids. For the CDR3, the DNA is TGTGCCAGCAGCCAAGGGACAGGGGGCCAAAACATTCAGTACTTC. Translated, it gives CASSQGTGGQNIQYF. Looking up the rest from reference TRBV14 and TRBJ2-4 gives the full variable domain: EAGVTQFPSHSVIEKGQTVTLRCDPISGHDNLYWYRRVMGKEIKFLLHFVKESKQDESGMPNNRFLAERTGGTYSTLKVQPAELEDSGVYFCASSQGTGGQNIQYFGAGTRLSVL.

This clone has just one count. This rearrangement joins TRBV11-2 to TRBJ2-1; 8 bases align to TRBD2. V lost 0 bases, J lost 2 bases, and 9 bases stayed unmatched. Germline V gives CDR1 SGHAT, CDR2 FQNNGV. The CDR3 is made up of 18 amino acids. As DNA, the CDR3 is TGTGCCAGCAGCTTAGAACCTCCAAGCGGGAGCCCCTACAATGAGCAGTTCTTC. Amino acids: CASSLEPPSGSPYNEQFF.

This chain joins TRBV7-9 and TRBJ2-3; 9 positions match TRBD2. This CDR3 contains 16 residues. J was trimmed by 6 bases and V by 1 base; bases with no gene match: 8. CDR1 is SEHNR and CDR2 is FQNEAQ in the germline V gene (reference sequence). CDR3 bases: TGTGCCAGCAGCTTAGTTGGCGGGAGGGCCCCGGATACGCAGTATTTT. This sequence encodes CASSLVGGRAPDTQYF.

The CDR3: CASSPQGEEKLFF. The CDR3 DNA reads TGTGCCAGCAGCCCCCAGGGGGAGGAAAAACTGTTTTTT. The genes are TRBV7-9 and TRBJ1-4, with 7 bases matching TRBD1. Per the germline V gene, CDR1 is SEHNR and CDR2 is FQNEAQ (reference sequence). This CDR3 comprises 13 residues. The V and J ends lost 5 bases and 8 bases, in that order; junction bases with no gene match: 5.

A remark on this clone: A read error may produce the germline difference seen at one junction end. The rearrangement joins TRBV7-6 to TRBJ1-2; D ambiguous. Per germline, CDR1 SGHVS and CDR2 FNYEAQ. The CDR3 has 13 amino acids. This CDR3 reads CASSGWTNHGYTF. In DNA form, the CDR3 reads TGTGCCAGCAGTGGGTGGACTAACCATGGCTACACCTTC.

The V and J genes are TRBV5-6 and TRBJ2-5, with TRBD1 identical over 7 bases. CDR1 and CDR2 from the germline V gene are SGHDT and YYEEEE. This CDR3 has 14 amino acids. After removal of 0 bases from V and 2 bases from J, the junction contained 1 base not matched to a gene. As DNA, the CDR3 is TGTGCCAGCAGCTTGGAGGACAGGCAAGAGACCCAGTACTTC. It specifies CASSLEDRQETQYF.

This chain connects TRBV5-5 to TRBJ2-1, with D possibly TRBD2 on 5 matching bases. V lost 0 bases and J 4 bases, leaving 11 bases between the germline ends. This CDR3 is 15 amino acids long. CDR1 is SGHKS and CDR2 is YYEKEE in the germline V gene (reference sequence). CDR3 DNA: TGTGCCAGCAGCTTGGCGTCCCGCGGGTACAATGAGCAGTTCTTC. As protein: CASSLASRGYNEQFF.

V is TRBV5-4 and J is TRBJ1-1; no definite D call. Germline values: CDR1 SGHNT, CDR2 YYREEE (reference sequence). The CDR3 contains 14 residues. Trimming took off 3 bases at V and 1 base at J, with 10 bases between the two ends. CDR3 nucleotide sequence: TGTGCCAGCAGCTATGACGGAGAGAACACTGAAGCTTTCTTT. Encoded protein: CASSYDGENTEAFF.

CDR3 sequence (DNA): TGTGCCAGCAGTTATTTGCCCAGTGGTGAAAAACTGTTTTTT. It codes for CASSYLPSGEKLFF. The V and J genes are TRBV6-6 and TRBJ1-4, with no clear D. V gave up 3 bases and J gave up 7 bases, with 12 bases separating them. The CDR3 is 14 residues long. Germline V gene data show CDR1 as MNHNY and CDR2 as SVGAGI (reference sequence).

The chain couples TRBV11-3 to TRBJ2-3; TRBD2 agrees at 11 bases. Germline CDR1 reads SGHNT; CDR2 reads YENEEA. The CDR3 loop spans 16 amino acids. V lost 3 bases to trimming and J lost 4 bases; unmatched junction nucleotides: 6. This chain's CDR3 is CASSFSGGAYPDTQYF. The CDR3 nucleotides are TGTGCCAGCAGCTTTAGCGGGGGGGCTTACCCAGATACGCAGTATTTT.

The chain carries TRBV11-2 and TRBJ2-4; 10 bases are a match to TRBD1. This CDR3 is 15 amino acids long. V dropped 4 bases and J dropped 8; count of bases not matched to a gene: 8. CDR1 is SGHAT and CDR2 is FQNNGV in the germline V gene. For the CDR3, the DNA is TGTGCCAGCAGCTCTGGGGACAGGGGCGGGGACATTCAGTACTTC. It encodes CASSSGDRGGDIQYF.

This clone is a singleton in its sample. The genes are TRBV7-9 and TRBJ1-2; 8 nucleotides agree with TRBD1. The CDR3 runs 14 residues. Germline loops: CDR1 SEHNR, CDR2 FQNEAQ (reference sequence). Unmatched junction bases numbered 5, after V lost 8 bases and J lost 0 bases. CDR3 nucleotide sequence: TGTGCCAGCCACAGACAGGGGACTAACTATGGCTACACCTTC. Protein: CASHRQGTNYGYTF.